The 23 T cell receptor beta chains presented below share a single source sample, sequenced in a study of T-cell reconstitution after alpha-beta-depleted transplantation in children. TCRbeta library preparation incorporated unique molecular identifiers. TCRdb analysed the PCR reads with MiXCR anew, one entry per CDR3 protein. This sample has 550,000 to 600,000 distinct CDR3 sequences, with roughly 23% found just once. The sequencing here drew on PBMCs, mostly from graft donor cells, taken 360 days after TCRalphabeta/CD19-depleted stem cell transplant. The origin of the receptors is a boy less than two years old who had a stem cell transplant for acute myeloid leukemia, so the T cells may come from the graft donor.

This clonotype was detected ten times or more. V usage is TRBV11-2 and J usage is TRBJ2-7; D possibly uses TRBD1 or TRBD2 (6 bases each). The V end was cut by 4 bases, the J end by 0 bases, with 13 bases between. Germline V gives CDR1 SGHAT, CDR2 FQNNGV. The length of the CDR3 is 15 residues. The CDR3 sequence is CASSSRGGSSYEQYF. The CDR3 nucleotides are TGTGCCAGCAGCTCTCGAGGGGGGAGCTCCTACGAGCAGTACTTC. The whole variable domain, remainder taken from reference TRBV11-2 and TRBJ2-7, is EAGVAQSPRYKIIEKRQSVAFWCNPISGHATLYWYQQILGQGPKLLIQFQNNGVVDDSQLPKDRFSAERLKGVDSTLKIQPAKLEDSAVYLCASSSRGGSSYEQYFGPGTRLTVT.

This clonotype has at least ten counts. The chain employs TRBV12-3 or TRBV12-4 and TRBJ2-7; possibly TRBD2 for D (5 bases). This CDR3 has 14 amino acids. The V gene lost 4 bases and the J gene lost 5 bases, with 15 bases spanning the gap. The CDR3 reads CASSSTGGIHEQYF. The CDR3 bases are TGTGCCAGCAGTTCGACCGGAGGAATCCACGAGCAGTACTTC.

This clonotype was detected a few times. The V and J genes are TRBV20-1 and TRBJ2-7; D unclear. The ends were cut back, 2 bases at V and 1 base at J, with 9 bases in the middle. Germline loops: CDR1 DFQATT, CDR2 SNEGSKA (reference sequence). This CDR3 contains 13 residues. The CDR3 DNA sequence: TGCAGTGCTAGACCCCCCGGGTCCTACGAGCAGTACTTC. Amino acids: CSARPPGSYEQYF.

The chain is built from TRBV20-1 and TRBJ1-2; D possibly corresponds to TRBD1 (5 bases). The germline V and J ends were trimmed by 1 base and 14 bases, with 14 bases remaining between them. The CDR3 spans 11 residues. Germline CDR1 and CDR2: DFQATT and SNEGSKA (reference sequence). The CDR3 coding sequence is TGCAGTGCTAGAGGTCAGGACACCGGGACCTTC. Translated: CSARGQDTGTF.

This clonotype has a count of ten or more. The rearrangement uses TRBV20-1 and TRBJ2-1; 7 nucleotides align to TRBD2. The V segment lost 0 bases and the J segment 5 bases; nucleotides outside the gene matches: 7. This CDR3 contains 15 residues. Germline loops: CDR1 DFQATT, CDR2 SNEGSKA (reference sequence). The CDR3 is CSARDLRGWNNEQFF. The CDR3 DNA reads as TGCAGTGCTAGAGATCTGCGGGGGTGGAACAATGAGCAGTTCTTC.

This clonotype showed up just a few times. V and J are TRBV21-1 and TRBJ2-7; the D call of TRBD2 is as the table states it, not checked on the DNA. TRBV21-1 is described as a pseudogene. The CDR3 contains 15 residues. CDR3 DNA sequence: TGTGCCAGCAGCATCGGAGGGAGGCTAGCAGATGAGCAGTACGTC. Translation gives CASSIGGRLADEQYV.

V gene TRBV29-1 combines with J gene TRBJ1-1, with D perhaps matching TRBD1 (5 bases). Germline values: CDR1 SQVTM, CDR2 ANQGSEA. The germline V and J ends were trimmed by 4 bases and 2 bases, with 11 bases remaining between them. This CDR3 is built from 13 residues. CDR3 region: CSVGGPANTEAFF. The CDR3, as DNA: TGCAGCGTTGGGGGCCCAGCAAACACTGAAGCTTTCTTT.

Comments on this clonotype: Given a much more abundant clone one base away, this may be a read error. The chain couples TRBV7-3 to TRBJ2-2, with D unresolved. The germline gives CDR1 SGHTA, CDR2 FQGTGA. This CDR3 is 13 amino acids long. V lost 4 bases, J lost 0 bases, and 3 bases lay in between. CDR3 bases: TGTGCCAGCAGCTCTCCGAACACCGGGGAGCTGTTTTTT. Its translation: CASSSPNTGELFF.

This clonotype came up many times. This chain connects TRBV20-1 to TRBJ2-3, with a weak D call TRBD2 (6 bases). Trimming stripped 4 bases from V and 1 base from J, with 15 bases between. Looked up from germline, CDR1 is DFQATT and CDR2 is SNEGSKA (reference sequence). The CDR3 consists of 15 residues. The CDR3 sequence is CSATKREDGTDTQYF. The CDR3 DNA follows: TGCAGTGCTACCAAAAGGGAGGACGGCACAGATACGCAGTATTTT.

The V call is TRBV12-3 or TRBV12-4, the J call TRBJ2-7, with D possibly being TRBD1 (6 bases). The V and J ends lost 6 bases and 5 bases respectively, with 17 bases between them. The CDR3 covers 14 residues. The CDR3 DNA reads as TGTGCCAGCAGGAACACAGGGAGCCTCCACGAGCAGTACTTC. Encoded protein: CASRNTGSLHEQYF.

This clonotype appeared a few times. The rearrangement uses TRBV15 and TRBJ2-1; unclear D gene. This CDR3 has 17 amino acids. V was shortened by 0 bases and J by 4 bases, with 16 bases between the two germline ends. The germline CDR1 and CDR2 sequences are LNHNV and YYDKDF (reference sequence). The CDR3 region has the DNA TGTGCCACCAGCAGAGACCCTGGTGTAGGGTCTTACAATGAGCAGTTCTTC. It codes for CATSRDPGVGSYNEQFF.

V and J are TRBV3-1 and TRBJ1-5; possible D gene TRBD1, 6 bases. This CDR3 has 15 amino acids. Per the germline V gene, CDR1 is LGHDT and CDR2 is YNNKEL (reference sequence). Trimming took 0 bases from V and 2 from J, leaving 8 bases between them. CDR3 bases: TGTGCCAGCAGCCAAGATTGGACAGGCAATCAGCCCCAGCATTTT. Its translation: CASSQDWTGNQPQHF.

This clonotype was detected only a few times. Here the CDR3 omits its conserved ending phenylalanine or tryptophan, so a read error is the likely source. Written as DNA, the CDR3 is TGTGCCAGCAGTTACGGGGAAACTTACAATGAGCAGTTCTCC. Protein product: CASSYGETYNEQFS. The rearrangement joins TRBV6-5 to TRBJ2-1; D ambiguous. Germline CDR1 is MNHEY and CDR2 is SVGAGI. V was pared by 2 bases and J by 4 bases, with 9 bases between. The length of the CDR3 is 14 residues.

The gene calls are TRBV15 and TRBJ1-2; D may be TRBD1 (5 bases). The CDR3 is 15 residues long. Trimming shortened V by 0 bases and J by 0 bases, and 8 bases separated the two germline ends. Germline V lookup: CDR1 LNHNV, CDR2 YYDKDF (reference sequence). The chain's CDR3 is CATSRELGANYGYTF. The CDR3 DNA follows: TGTGCCACCAGCAGAGAGCTGGGGGCTAACTATGGCTACACCTTC.

This clonotype has ten or more counts. The chain has TRBV12-3 or TRBV12-4 and TRBJ2-7; D could derive from TRBD1 or TRBD2 (6 bases each). CDR3 length: 14 residues. V was trimmed by 6 bases and J by 6 bases, leaving 18 bases between them. The DNA for the CDR3 is TGTGCCAGCAGCGTAAATGGGGGGCGAGGCGAGCAGTACTTC. Its translation is CASSVNGGRGEQYF.

The rearrangement links TRBV12-3 or TRBV12-4 to TRBJ2-3; a possible D gene is TRBD1 (6 bases). The CDR3 has 14 residues. V lost 8 bases and J lost 5, with 17 bases in between. DNA of the CDR3: TGTGCCAGCTTAGGACAGTCACACCTAGATACGCAGTATTTT. Its translation: CASLGQSHLDTQYF.

This clonotype appeared many times. V gene TRBV6-4 combines with J gene TRBJ2-1; perhaps TRBD1 as D (5 bases). Per germline, CDR1 MRHNA and CDR2 SNTAGT. Trimming stripped 3 bases from V and 4 bases from J, with 13 bases between. This CDR3 contains 15 residues. This chain's CDR3 is CASSEKDTGYNEQFF. DNA for the CDR3: TGTGCCAGCAGTGAGAAGGACACCGGATACAATGAGCAGTTCTTC.

This clonotype came up a few times. The J gene is TRBJ2-3, the V gene TRBV11-1; D gene ambiguous. Trimming took 5 bases from V and 2 from J, leaving 8 bases between them. The V gene's germline CDR1 is SGHAT and CDR2 FQDESV (reference sequence). CDR3 length: 13 amino acids. The CDR3 bases are TGTGCCAGCAGCCAGACATCCACAGATACGCAGTATTTT. Protein product: CASSQTSTDTQYF.

This clonotype was seen only a few times. This sequence joins TRBV6-2 or TRBV6-3 and TRBJ2-1; 8 nucleotides match TRBD1. CDR3 length: 16 amino acids. Germline-derived CDR1 and CDR2 are MNHEY and SVGEGT. Trimming cost V 2 bases and J 2 bases; bases outside gene matches: 5. CDR3 bases: TGTGCCAGCAGTTACACCAGGGGGCTTGCCTACAATGAGCAGTTCTTC. This encodes CASSYTRGLAYNEQFF.

V gene TRBV7-9 combines with J gene TRBJ2-7; tentatively, D is TRBD2 (7 bases). The CDR3 has 14 residues. The germline V gene has CDR1 SEHNR and CDR2 FQNEAQ (reference sequence). The V gene lost 5 bases and the J gene lost 2 bases, with 13 bases spanning the gap. The CDR3 DNA reads TGTGCCAGCAGCCCCGAAGGGGGGGCCTACGAGCAGTACTTC. Protein product: CASSPEGGAYEQYF.

This clonotype came up a few times. V and J are TRBV11-1 and TRBJ2-2; 8 bases fit TRBD2. J was trimmed by 3 bases and V by 3 bases; bases with no gene match: 12. The germline V gene encodes CDR1 SGHAT and CDR2 FQDESV (reference sequence). This CDR3 has 18 amino acids. The CDR3 loop reads CASSFSGAYFGDTGELFF. The CDR3 DNA reads TGTGCCAGCAGCTTTAGCGGGGCATATTTCGGGGACACCGGGGAGCTGTTTTTT.

This rearrangement joins TRBV6-2 or TRBV6-3 to TRBJ2-1; D gene ambiguous. The CDR3 is made up of 19 amino acids. Germline V gene data show CDR1 as MNHEY and CDR2 as SVGEGT. V was pared by 0 bases and J by 6 bases, with 24 bases between. DNA of the CDR3: TGTGCCAGCAGTTACTCGAAGAGTTCAACTCCAGATCTACTCAATGAGCAGTTCTTC. This translates into CASSYSKSSTPDLLNEQFF.

The chain has TRBV11-2 and TRBJ2-1, with 7 bases aligning to TRBD2. The germline CDR1 and CDR2 sequences are SGHAT and FQNNGV. V trimming: 7 bases; J trimming: 9 bases; junction bases outside the gene matches: 12. The CDR3 sequence is 14 residues long. As DNA, the CDR3 is TGTGCCAGCACACACGGCGCCGGGAGGCCTGAGCAGTTCTTC. Residues: CASTHGAGRPEQFF.